This T cell receptor (beta chain) emerged from a study of human T cells and chemical hapten exposure. Whole-study context: The study sensitized with 2% DPC on a 2 cm by 2 cm patch of upper inner arm skin. Patients received weekly diphenylcyclopropenone doses to the scalp throughout the approximately 24-week study.

Germline values: CDR1 GTSNPN, CDR2 SVGIG (reference sequence). This CDR3 region has 14 residues. V lost 4 bases and J 0 bases, leaving 11 bases between the germline ends. Specified time point: pre-sensitization, week 0. Regarding treatment: therapeutic diphenylcyclopropenone sensitization with weekly scalp DPC. Broader study findings: The number of TCRs above 1 in 1000 frequency did not change after DPC sensitization.

What the library attached to individual cDNA molecules were unique molecular identifiers. TCRdb passed the RACE reads through MiXCR, listing each CDR3 protein once. The sample includes about 59,000 distinct CDR3 sequences, 10% to 12% of them seen just once. This clonotype was picked up many times. The target antigen is unknown. The receptor was isolated from a woman aged 40 to 50 with alopecia areata. Some clones in this sample may be carry-over from other donors' samples. The chain is built from TRBV30 and TRBJ2-3; the D is unclear. This material consisted of whole blood, taken in connection with sensitization to the hapten diphenylcyclopropenone (DPC). The CDR3 spells CAWTRTRSTDTQYF. The DNA of the CDR3 is TGTGCCTGGACTCGAACAAGAAGCACAGATACGCAGTATTTT.